Following are 28 T cell receptor beta chains from one sample sequenced in a study of blood T cell dynamics during melanoma immunotherapy. The time point was: pre-treatment baseline. Clones were sequenced by immunoSEQ multiplex PCR, and TCRdb holds only the in-frame ones, with some missing. This sample has approximately 10,000 clones, with roughly 86% found just once. The material sequenced was blood, taken from a patient treated with checkpoint blockade. Source of these receptors: a human donor with melanoma.

This clone was seen a handful of times. The DNA for the CDR3 is TGCAGCGTGACCCGGGGGTATTCCACTGAAGCTTTCTTT. Translated, it gives CSVTRGYSTEAFF. The rearrangement joins TRBV29-1 to TRBJ1-1; possible D gene TRBD1, 5 bases. The V gene lost 6 bases and the J gene lost 4 bases, with 15 bases spanning the gap. Germline CDR1 SQVTM, CDR2 ANQGSEA. The length of the CDR3 is 13 residues.

The rearrangement uses TRBV2 and TRBJ1-4; a weak D match, TRBD1 (6 bases). CDR3 length: 15 amino acids. CDR1 and CDR2 from the germline V gene are SNHLY and FYNNEI. Between the trimmed V and J ends, which lost 5 bases and 5 bases, there was a span of 15 bases. The CDR3 DNA sequence: TGTGCCAGCAGTCTCACACCAGGGGAGAATGAAAAACTGTTTTTT. It codes for CASSLTPGENEKLFF.

This clone showed up just once. The rearrangement uses TRBV7-2 and TRBJ2-5, with TRBD1 matching over 9 bases. The germline CDR1 and CDR2 sequences are SGHTA and FQGNSA. The CDR3 has 15 residues. The trim removed 5 bases at V and 5 bases at J, leaving 9 bases unmatched. The CDR3 is CASSPTDRGRETQYF. CDR3 nucleotide sequence: TGTGCCAGCAGCCCCACGGACAGGGGCCGGGAGACCCAGTACTTC.

This clone was counted a single time. Other DNA sequences in this specimen translate into the identical CDR3. This chain connects TRBV2 to TRBJ1-3; D is perhaps TRBD1 (6 bases). CDR1 is SNHLY and CDR2 is FYNNEI in the germline V gene. V was trimmed by 7 bases and J by 2 bases, leaving 12 bases between them. The CDR3 has 14 residues. CDR3 loop: CASIAGGPGNTIYF. CDR3 sequence (DNA): TGTGCCAGCATTGCGGGGGGGCCTGGAAACACCATATATTTT. Based on the CDR3 plus reference TRBV2 and TRBJ1-3, the full variable domain is EPEVTQTPSHQVTQMGQEVILRCVPISNHLYFYWYRQILGQKVEFLVSFYNNEISEKSEIFDDQFSVERPDGSNFTLKIRSTKLEDSAMYFCASIAGGPGNTIYFGEGSWLTVV.

The chain has TRBV5-1 and TRBJ2-7; the D gene could be TRBD1 or TRBD2 (5 bases each). V gave up 7 bases and J gave up 2 bases, with 19 bases separating them. Germline V CDR1 and CDR2: SGHRS, YFSETQ. The CDR3 contains 15 residues. The CDR3 region has the DNA TGCGCCAGCCGGACCGGGACCCCAGCGCCCTACGAGCAGTACTTC. This translates into CASRTGTPAPYEQYF.

This sequence joins TRBV28 and TRBJ2-7, with 7 bases that match TRBD1. Germline V lookup: CDR1 MDHEN, CDR2 SYDVKM. This CDR3 spans 14 amino acids. The V gene end was trimmed by 2 bases and the J gene end by 1 base; junction bases not matched to a gene: 2. CDR3 amino acids: CASSLEGASYEQYF. The CDR3 coding sequence is TGTGCCAGCAGTTTAGAGGGGGCATCCTACGAGCAGTACTTC.

The J gene is TRBJ2-1, the V gene TRBV5-1; 10 bases align to TRBD1. V was pared by 3 bases and J by 5 bases, with 2 bases of the junction left unmatched. This CDR3 comprises 14 residues. The germline gives CDR1 SGHRS, CDR2 YFSETQ. Here the CDR3 DNA reads TGCGCCAGCAGCTGGGACAGGGGCCACAATGAGCAGTTCTTC. Its protein product is CASSWDRGHNEQFF.

By share of the sample, this clone is large. The rearrangement links TRBV9 to TRBJ1-1, with D unclear. The CDR3 runs to 13 residues. Germline V gene data show CDR1 as SGDLS and CDR2 as YYNGEE. Between the trimmed V and J ends, which lost 4 bases and 8 bases, there was a span of 15 bases. CDR3 residues: CASSPRPLEEAFF. The CDR3 nucleotides read TGTGCCAGCAGCCCACGCCCGCTTGAGGAAGCTTTCTTT.

The genes are TRBV28 and TRBJ2-7; D is possibly TRBD2 (5 bases). Germline loops: CDR1 MDHEN, CDR2 SYDVKM. Between the trimmed V and J ends, which lost 6 bases and 0 bases, there was a span of 12 bases. The CDR3 loop spans 14 amino acids. The DNA of the CDR3 is TGTGCCAGCAGAGGTGAGCGGATCTCCTACGAGCAGTACTTC. Translation gives CASRGERISYEQYF.

V usage is TRBV18 and J usage is TRBJ2-3; D is uncertain. CDR1 and CDR2 from the germline V gene are KGHSH and LQKENI. The germline V and J ends were trimmed by 2 bases and 1 base, with 16 bases remaining between them. The CDR3 spans 17 residues. CDR3 sequence (DNA): TGTGCCAGCTCACCAACCCGGGCTAGTAGGGGCACAGATACGCAGTATTTT. Protein: CASSPTRASRGTDTQYF.

The J gene is TRBJ1-2, the V gene TRBV10-2; no clear D gene. The CDR3 has 15 amino acids. The V end lost 7 bases, the J end lost 4 bases, and 19 bases lay between the germline ends. Per the germline V gene, CDR1 is WSHSY and CDR2 is SAAADI. CDR3 amino acids: CASTSFVQLLYGYTF. In DNA form, the CDR3 reads TGCGCCAGCACCTCTTTCGTACAGCTACTCTATGGCTACACCTTC.

This clone appeared a few times. The chain joins TRBV5-4 to TRBJ2-3; no firm D call. The CDR3 has 14 amino acids. Trimming took off 6 bases at V and 0 bases at J, with 11 bases between the two ends. Germline V gives CDR1 SGHNT, CDR2 YYREEE (reference sequence). The CDR3 DNA follows: TGTGCCAGCACCCTGGCCCCTAGCACAGATACGCAGTATTTT. Amino acids: CASTLAPSTDTQYF.

The V call is TRBV7-2, the J call TRBJ2-1; 11 bases agree with TRBD2. J lost 7 bases, V lost 4 bases, and 9 bases had no gene match. CDR3 length: 16 residues. Germline CDR1 SGHTA, CDR2 FQGNSA. CDR3 DNA: TGTGCCAGCAGCTACGGCCGGACTAGCGGGTTGAATGAGCAGTTCTTC. It translates to CASSYGRTSGLNEQFF.

This chain joins TRBV7-8 and TRBJ1-1, with D perhaps matching TRBD1 (5 bases). V lost 1 base and J 0 bases, leaving 12 bases between the germline ends. The CDR3 covers 16 residues. Germline CDR1 and CDR2: SGHVS and FQNEAQ. The CDR3 loop is CASSLVDRGLNTEAFF. In DNA, the CDR3 is TGTGCCAGCAGCTTAGTGGATCGGGGCCTGAACACTGAAGCTTTCTTT.

The chain combines TRBV6-1 with TRBJ2-7, with 8 positions matching TRBD1. The V gene's germline CDR1 is MNHNS and CDR2 SASEGT. Unmatched junction bases numbered 4, after V lost 4 bases and J lost 2 bases. This CDR3 is 14 amino acids long. The CDR3 nucleotides are TGTGCCAGCAGTGCTTACAGGGGGACCTACGAGCAGTACTTC. This sequence encodes CASSAYRGTYEQYF.

This rearrangement joins TRBV4-1 to TRBJ2-5; D could derive from TRBD1 or TRBD2 (6 bases each). The length of the CDR3 is 16 residues. With 0 bases removed from V and 2 bases from J, the gap between germline ends came to 13 bases. CDR1 and CDR2 from the germline V gene are MGHRA and YSYEKL. The CDR3 is CASSQESGGLQETQYF. As DNA, the CDR3 is TGCGCCAGCAGCCAAGAGTCTGGGGGGCTTCAAGAGACCCAGTACTTC.

The rearrangement links TRBV5-4 to TRBJ2-7, with 9 bases aligning to TRBD2. Per the germline V gene, CDR1 is SGHNT and CDR2 is YYREEE (reference sequence). V was clipped by 5 bases and J by 6 bases; unmatched bases: 9. The CDR3 runs to 14 residues. This CDR3 reads CASSATSGLSEQYF. The CDR3 bases are TGTGCCAGCAGTGCGACTAGCGGACTTAGCGAGCAGTACTTC.

The V call is TRBV5-4, the J call TRBJ2-7; 11 nucleotides match TRBD2. The germline V gene encodes CDR1 SGHNT and CDR2 YYREEE (reference sequence). The CDR3 consists of 15 residues. Germline trimming cut 4 bases from V and 4 bases from J; bases unmatched to any gene: 7. The CDR3 bases are TGTGCCAGCAGCGTCGGACTAGCGGGTCTTTACGAGCAGTACTTC. Residues: CASSVGLAGLYEQYF.

The V call is TRBV11-2, the J call TRBJ1-4; D gene uncertain. Germline V CDR1 and CDR2: SGHAT, FQNNGV. This CDR3 contains 13 residues. Trimming left V 3 bases short and J 4 bases short, with 6 bases between. CDR3 loop: CASSLTDNEKLFF. The CDR3 region has the DNA TGTGCCAGCAGCTTGACGGATAATGAAAAACTGTTTTTT.

This chain connects TRBV5-6 to TRBJ2-1, with D possibly being TRBD2 (6 bases). This CDR3 region has 17 residues. The germline V gene encodes CDR1 SGHDT and CDR2 YYEEEE. V dropped 5 bases and J dropped 0 bases, with 18 bases sitting between them. DNA of the CDR3: TGTGCCAGCAGTATCCGGGACGGGGGTGGCTCCTACAATGAGCAGTTCTTC. Residues: CASSIRDGGGSYNEQFF.

The V call is TRBV18, the J call TRBJ1-1; the D is unclear. Germline V gene lookup returns CDR1 KGHSH and CDR2 LQKENI. The CDR3 loop spans 13 amino acids. The V end lost 3 bases, the J end lost 5 bases, and 10 bases lay between the germline ends. CDR3 region: CASSPGIGTEAFF. Written as DNA, the CDR3 is TGTGCCAGCTCACCGGGGATCGGAACTGAAGCTTTCTTT.

The chain joins TRBV30 to TRBJ1-4; possibly TRBD1 for D (6 bases). The CDR3 sequence is 14 residues long. CDR1 is GTSNPN, CDR2 SVGIG, per germline (reference sequence). Trimming removed 2 bases at V and 5 bases at J, with 12 bases between. The CDR3 sequence: CAWSKDSKNEKLFF. CDR3 bases: TGTGCCTGGAGTAAGGACAGCAAAAATGAAAAACTGTTTTTT.

The chain combines TRBV5-1 with TRBJ2-5; a possible D gene is TRBD2 (6 bases). Germline CDR1 SGHRS, CDR2 YFSETQ. V lost 4 bases and J lost 5, with 15 bases in between. The CDR3 loop spans 14 amino acids. CDR3 sequence reads: CASSKGLVGETQYF. The CDR3 nucleotides are TGCGCCAGCAGCAAGGGACTGGTGGGTGAGACCCAGTACTTC.

This sequence joins TRBV6-1 and TRBJ2-2; TRBD1 matches at 7 bases. Looked up from germline, CDR1 is MNHNS and CDR2 is SASEGT. This CDR3 contains 15 residues. The V gene end was trimmed by 10 bases and the J gene end by 4 bases; junction bases not matched to a gene: 12. The CDR3 spells CATFQPTGATGELFF. The CDR3 nucleotides read TGTGCCACCTTTCAGCCCACAGGGGCCACCGGGGAGCTGTTTTTT.

The rearrangement links TRBV5-6 to TRBJ1-6; no clear D. Trimming removed 0 bases from V and 3 bases from J, with 10 bases in between. Germline V gives CDR1 SGHDT, CDR2 YYEEEE. This CDR3 is built from 16 residues. CDR3 DNA: TGTGCCAGCAGCTTGGAGGGCCAGGACTATAATTCACCCCTCCACTTT. Translated, it gives CASSLEGQDYNSPLHF.

The J gene is TRBJ1-1, the V gene TRBV2; 9 bases match TRBD1. CDR1 is SNHLY and CDR2 is FYNNEI in the germline V gene. This CDR3 is 15 amino acids long. Trimming at V came to 2 bases and at J to 4 bases, leaving 5 bases not matched to a gene. CDR3: CASSESTGGGTEAFF. CDR3 nucleotide sequence: TGTGCCAGCAGTGAATCGACAGGGGGAGGCACTGAAGCTTTCTTT.

This clone was seen only a few times. In DNA, the CDR3 is TGTGCCAGCAGCCGGGGCTACGGAAGAAGGGAGACCCAGTACTTC. This translates into CASSRGYGRRETQYF. This chain uses TRBV7-6 with TRBJ2-5; TRBD1 or TRBD2 may be the D gene (5 bases each). Trimming shortened V by 5 bases and J by 5 bases, and 18 bases separated the two germline ends. The CDR3 consists of 15 residues. Germline V gene data show CDR1 as SGHVS and CDR2 as FNYEAQ. The full variable domain, completed using reference TRBV7-6 and TRBJ2-5, is GAGVSQSPRYKVTKRGQDVALRCDPISGHVSLYWYRQALGQGPEFLTYFNYEAQQDKSGLPNDRFSAERPEGSISTLTIQRTEQRDSAMYRCASSRGYGRRETQYFGPGTRLLVL.

This rearrangement joins TRBV2 to TRBJ2-1, with D perhaps matching TRBD2 (5 bases). Trimming took off 8 bases at V and 0 bases at J, with 8 bases between the two ends. From germline, CDR1 is SNHLY and CDR2 FYNNEI. This CDR3 has 13 residues. The DNA of the CDR3 is TGTGCCAGCCGGAGGAGCTCCTACAATGAGCAGTTCTTC. It specifies CASRRSSYNEQFF.